This T cell receptor beta chain was obtained from a study of T cell clusters in autoimmune cytopenias. Study-level background: Healthy control donors averaged around 56 years of age, with a median of roughly 60 years.

Measured by frequency, this clonotype is medium-sized. Each sample's input was 250 ng genomic DNA, roughly 38,000 genome equivalents. TRB was amplified by touch-down multiplex PCR, primer pools A and B combined. TCRdb reworked the multiplex PCR reads into one entry per CDR3 protein, no DNA. The repertoire shows around 6,300 distinct CDR3 sequences; the top ten hold approximately 21%. Germline-derived CDR1 and CDR2 are MNHEY and SMNVEV (reference sequence). The CDR3 runs 16 residues. In addition, the sample was reused for a study of T cell repertoires in aging, cancer and after chemotherapy.

The rearrangement links TRBV27 to TRBJ2-1; TCRdb proposes TRBD1, but this gene call is untestable without DNA. Sequences were obtained from peripheral blood. The clonotype originates from a human donor in good health. The CDR3 sequence: CASSLSGTGGINEQFF.